This T cell receptor (beta chain) originates from a study of blood T cell repertoires in COVID-19. For the study at large: The United States, Italy and Spain provided the acute and convalescent COVID-19 samples. T cells, B-cell-depleted T cells, or PBMCs provided the cDNA or gDNA that served as material.

This CDR3 spans 14 amino acids. Germline-derived CDR1 and CDR2 are LGHNT and FRNRAP. Trimming stripped 6 bases from V and 0 bases from J, with 6 bases between. Original methodology: Using reference gene primer amplification, nucleated cell counts were estimated. Repertoires were generated with immunoSEQ multiplex PCR, while TCRdb's copy carries only in-frame clones and drops some. Clone size and the V and J calls come from that table; the DNA yielded D and trimming. Of around 250,000 clones in the sample, about 80% were seen once. The sequence was obtained from a woman older than 75 with acute or convalescent COVID-19. The gene calls are TRBV12-5 and TRBJ1-6; D gene unclear. Sequencing input: peripheral blood. The CDR3 spells CASGLSSYNSPLHF. The CDR3 region has the DNA TGTGCTAGTGGCCTTAGCTCCTATAATTCACCCCTCCACTTT.